This entry is about one TCR beta chain. Patients at the Seattle site were enrolled during active infection and followed longitudinally. Original processing methods: Quantification of nucleated cells was approximated via reference gene primer amplification. The method was immunoSEQ multiplex PCR; TCRdb's version includes in-frame clones alone and lacks a portion of them. V and J calls and clone size follow that table, whereas D and trimming were derived from the DNA. The sample has fewer than 650,000 clones, 85% to 90% seen once. This record belongs to a study of blood T cell repertoires in COVID-19. About the research overall: Sites across the United States, Italy and Spain contributed samples from acute and convalescent COVID-19. The analysed material was cDNA or gDNA that came from T cells, B-cell-depleted T cells, or PBMCs.

V lost 4 bases and J 6 bases, leaving 11 bases between the germline ends. The CDR3 spans 12 residues. Germline CDR1 and CDR2: SGHDT and YYEEEE. The source material was peripheral blood. This chain links TRBV5-6 with TRBJ2-7; D gene ambiguous. This TCR came from a woman between 45 and 60 years old with COVID-19, enrolled during active disease. This CDR3 is CASSANSVEQYF. The CDR3 region has the DNA TGTGCCAGCAGCGCGAACTCCGTCGAGCAGTACTTC.